The 18 T cell receptor beta chains given below trace back to one sample, sequenced in a study of cytomegalovirus exposure and HLA in healthy donors. The PCR was carried out with 60 Vbeta primers and 13 Jbeta primers. This table comes from immunoSEQ multiplex PCR, and its TCRdb copy is limited to in-frame clones, with some not included. This sample carries some 160,000 clones, 80% to 90% of them seen once, and the ten largest clones take 2% to 3%. The sequencing input was PBMCs. The receptor set was obtained from a man younger than 40 in good health and CMV-seropositive.

The V and J genes are TRBV16 and TRBJ1-2; the match to TRBD1 covers 7 bases. After removal of 2 bases from V and 4 bases from J, the junction contained 10 bases not matched to a gene. The CDR3 covers 16 residues. The germline CDR1 and CDR2 sequences are KGHSY and FQNENV. This CDR3 reads CASSQDKGQSTYGYTF. DNA of the CDR3: TGTGCCAGCAGCCAAGACAAGGGACAGTCCACCTATGGCTACACCTTC.

The V gene is TRBV18, the J gene TRBJ1-4, with 8 bases lining up with TRBD1. The CDR3 runs 16 residues. J lost 7 bases, V lost 1 base, and 8 bases had no gene match. Germline values: CDR1 KGHSH, CDR2 LQKENI. The CDR3, as DNA: TGTGCCAGCTCACCACGAGCTCAGGGGGCAAGTGAAAAACTGTTTTTT. This sequence encodes CASSPRAQGASEKLFF. Filled out from reference TRBV18 and TRBJ1-4, the complete variable domain reads NAGVMQNPRHLVRRRGQEARLRCSPMKGHSHVYWYRQLPEEGLKFMVYLQKENIIDESGMPKERFSAEFPKEGPSILRIQQVVRGDSAAYFCASSPRAQGASEKLFFGSGTQLSVL.

The DNA for the CDR3 is TGTGCCAGCAGCTTCAAAGGGGAGGGTGAAGCTTTCTTT. It codes for CASSFKGEGEAFF. The chain has TRBV7-2 and TRBJ1-1; D possibly corresponds to TRBD1 (5 bases). This CDR3 is 13 amino acids long. Between the trimmed V and J ends, which lost 3 bases and 7 bases, there was a span of 12 bases. Per the germline V gene, CDR1 is SGHTA and CDR2 is FQGNSA.

This chain uses TRBV18 with TRBJ2-7, with D maybe TRBD2 (6 bases). Per germline, CDR1 KGHSH and CDR2 LQKENI. V shed 5 bases and J shed 0 bases, with 11 bases lying between them. This CDR3 has 14 amino acids. CDR3 sequence (DNA): TGTGCCAGCTCAGGGGACTGGGCCTCCTACGAGCAGTACGTC. Translated, it gives CASSGDWASYEQYV.

This chain links TRBV10-2 with TRBJ1-3; 7 bases fit TRBD1. The CDR3 totals 15 residues. Germline V gives CDR1 WSHSY, CDR2 SAAADI. The ends lost 6 bases at V and 0 bases at J; junction bases unmatched: 5. The DNA of the CDR3 is TGCGCCAGCAGAAGGGCAGGGGGCTCTGGAAACACCATATATTTT. It translates to CASRRAGGSGNTIYF.

Only one count was recorded for this clone. The V gene is TRBV2, the J gene TRBJ2-2; tentatively, D is TRBD2 (6 bases). Trimming took off 6 bases at V and 1 base at J, with 12 bases between the two ends. The CDR3 is 15 residues long. CDR1 and CDR2 from the germline V gene are SNHLY and FYNNEI. The CDR3 spells CASREGLLNTGELFF. DNA for the CDR3: TGTGCCAGCAGGGAGGGACTCCTGAACACCGGGGAGCTGTTTTTT.

This clone was seen only a few times. The chain recombines TRBV5-1 with TRBJ1-1; D is unresolved. CDR1 is SGHRS and CDR2 is YFSETQ in the germline V gene. The germline V and J ends were trimmed by 4 bases and 2 bases, with 12 bases remaining between them. The CDR3 is 14 residues long. CDR3 loop: CASSPESTNTEAFF. The CDR3, as DNA: TGCGCCAGCAGCCCTGAATCCACAAACACTGAAGCTTTCTTT.

This clone was detected only once. The chain carries TRBV7-9 and TRBJ2-5; 12 bases fit TRBD2. The CDR3 has 17 amino acids. The germline V gene encodes CDR1 SEHNR and CDR2 FQNEAQ (reference sequence). V shed 5 bases and J 4 bases; nucleotides not matched to a gene: 11. The CDR3 region has the DNA TGTGCCAGCAGCCATGCCTCTAGCGGGAGGGGAGGAGAGACCCAGTACTTC. Protein: CASSHASSGRGGETQYF. Full variable domain (remainder filled in from reference TRBV7-9 and TRBJ2-5): DTGVSQNPRHKITKRGQNVTFRCDPISEHNRLYWYRQTLGQGPEFLTYFQNEAQLEKSRLLSDRFSAERPKGSFSTLEIQRTEQGDSAMYLCASSHASSGRGGETQYFGPGTRLLVL.

The chain couples TRBV11-2 to TRBJ2-7; 7 bases are shared with TRBD2. The germline gives CDR1 SGHAT, CDR2 FQNNGV. Trimming removed 8 bases from V and 2 bases from J; junction bases left unmatched: 9. The CDR3 totals 14 residues. The CDR3 region is CASSPSSGAYEQYF. The CDR3 DNA sequence: TGTGCCAGCTCCCCTTCTAGCGGAGCCTACGAGCAGTACTTC.

The rearrangement joins TRBV11-2 to TRBJ2-7; D might be TRBD1 (5 bases). The CDR3 loop spans 13 amino acids. V lost 1 base and J lost 5, with 9 bases in between. The germline gives CDR1 SGHAT, CDR2 FQNNGV. The CDR3 region is CASSLGGADEQYV. CDR3 in DNA: TGTGCCAGCAGCTTAGGTGGGGCAGACGAGCAGTACGTC.

About this clone itself: Its ends do not fully match the called genes, so a read error is possible. The V gene is TRBV6-5, the J gene TRBJ1-2; no firm D call. This CDR3 spans 15 amino acids. From germline, CDR1 is MNHEY and CDR2 SVGAGI. CDR3 in amino acids: CASSSPTRSKYGYTF. CDR3 DNA: TGTGCCAGCAGTTCTCCCACCCGATCTAAGTATGGCTACACCTTC.

The chain has TRBV19 and TRBJ2-7; 8 bases align to TRBD1. Trimming removed 6 bases from V and 2 bases from J; junction bases left unmatched: 12. Looked up from germline, CDR1 is LNHDA and CDR2 is SQIVND (reference sequence). The CDR3 covers 16 residues. The CDR3 DNA reads TGTGCCAGTAGAGTATCCATGGGGACAGGAACCTACGAGCAGTACTTC. This codes for CASRVSMGTGTYEQYF.

This sequence joins TRBV11-1 and TRBJ2-1; 9 bases align to TRBD1. Germline V gene lookup returns CDR1 SGHAT and CDR2 FQDESV (reference sequence). The CDR3 is made up of 15 amino acids. The junction had 2 bases not matched to a gene; V was cut back by 1 base and J by 4 bases. The CDR3 region has the DNA TGTGCCAGCAGCTTAGGGGACAGGGTGTACAATGAGCAGTTCTTC. This sequence encodes CASSLGDRVYNEQFF.

The rearrangement joins TRBV19 to TRBJ2-1; TRBD2 aligns across 8 bases. Trimming at V came to 2 bases and at J to 4 bases, leaving 7 bases not matched to a gene. CDR3 length: 16 amino acids. Germline-derived CDR1 and CDR2 are LNHDA and SQIVND (reference sequence). The CDR3 region is CASSIRKRELYNEQFF. The CDR3 nucleotides are TGTGCCAGTAGTATAAGGAAGCGGGAGTTGTACAATGAGCAGTTCTTC.

V usage is TRBV29-1 and J usage is TRBJ1-2; D gene unclear. The V and J ends lost 2 bases and 1 base respectively, with 11 bases between them. From germline, CDR1 is SQVTM and CDR2 ANQGSEA. The CDR3 is 14 residues long. The CDR3 DNA reads TGCAGCGTTGAAAGGCCAGGCAATAACTATGGCTACACCTTC. Encoded protein: CSVERPGNNYGYTF.

This sequence joins TRBV11-2 and TRBJ2-5; TRBD2 agrees at 7 bases. Trimming removed 5 bases from V and 3 bases from J; junction bases left unmatched: 6. The CDR3 covers 14 residues. CDR1 is SGHAT, CDR2 FQNNGV, per germline. CDR3 amino acids: CASSPGGFKETQYF. The CDR3 DNA reads as TGTGCCAGCAGCCCCGGGGGGTTTAAAGAGACCCAGTACTTC. The full variable domain, rest sourced from reference TRBV11-2 and TRBJ2-5, is EAGVAQSPRYKIIEKRQSVAFWCNPISGHATLYWYQQILGQGPKLLIQFQNNGVVDDSQLPKDRFSAERLKGVDSTLKIQPAKLEDSAVYLCASSPGGFKETQYFGPGTRLLVL.

The chain carries TRBV16 and TRBJ1-5, with D perhaps TRBD1 (6 bases). CDR1 is KGHSY and CDR2 is FQNENV in the germline V gene. Deletions cut 0 bases from V and 2 bases from J, with 11 bases between. The CDR3 has 16 amino acids. CDR3 in amino acids: CASSQSGGAGNQPQHF. The CDR3 nucleotides read TGTGCCAGCAGCCAATCGGGGGGGGCAGGCAATCAGCCCCAGCATTTT. Complete variable domain (other parts from reference TRBV16 and TRBJ1-5): GEEVAQTPKHLVRGEGQKAKLYCAPIKGHSYVFWYQQVLKNEFKFLISFQNENVFDETGMPKERFSAKCLPNSPCSLEIQATKLEDSAVYFCASSQSGGAGNQPQHFGDGTRLSIL.

The chain joins TRBV14 to TRBJ2-7, with 7 positions matching TRBD1. Germline CDR1 reads SGHDN; CDR2 reads FVKESK. CDR3 length equals 12 residues. V was clipped by 8 bases and J by 5 bases; unmatched bases: 6. The chain's CDR3 is CASGQAGNEQYF. In nucleotides, the CDR3 is TGTGCCAGCGGACAGGCTGGGAACGAGCAGTACTTC.